This T cell receptor (beta chain) emerged from a study of T cell responses to AZD1222 COVID-19 vaccine. Regarding the study as a whole: Two AZD1222 administrations were followed by greater Spike-specific TCR breadth and depth. The sample set comprised mostly white British donors with more females, and clonal diversity was possibly underestimated.

Remarks on this clone: Its antigen remains unknown.

Germline V gene lookup returns CDR1 SGHRS and CDR2 YFSETQ. V was cut by 1 base and J by 5 bases, with 10 bases left in between. The CDR3 is 14 residues long. TCRdb keeps only in-frame clones here, not all; method: immunoSEQ multiplex PCR. This table has roughly 140,000 clones, roughly 90% appearing once. This chain uses TRBV5-1 with TRBJ1-5; D remains ambiguous. The sequence was collected from an adult in good health. Sequencing used peripheral blood, obtained on day 0 of AZD1222 vaccination. The CDR3 loop reads CASSLRAGHQPQHF. CDR3 nucleotide sequence: TGCGCCAGCAGCTTGAGGGCAGGTCATCAGCCCCAGCATTTT.